The rows below give T cell receptor beta chains drawn from one sample of a study of cytomegalovirus exposure and HLA in healthy donors. Sequenced by immunoSEQ multiplex PCR; TCRdb stores in-frame clones only, minus some. This table holds 100,000 to 150,000 clones, roughly 70% found once. Sequencing was carried out using PBMCs. The receptors stem from a man aged 35 to 55 in good health and CMV-seropositive. Each CDR3 is given with its conserved first and last residue. A D gene is named only where the DNA matches it firmly. Clone size appears in some rows only: once, few, many, or a class for an expanded clone.

TRBJ2-6 | 18 | TRBD1 | TRBV5-4 | NA | TGTGCCAGCAGCGATCATGGACAGGGATACTCTGGGGCCAACGTCCTGACTTTC | CASSDHGQGYSGANVLTF
TRBJ2-7 | 13 | NA | TRBV30 | NA | TGTGCCTGGAGTGGAGGGAGCTCCTACGAGCAGTACTTC | CAWSGGSSYEQYF
TRBJ2-3 | 15 | TRBD2 | TRBV4-2 | NA | TGTGCCAGCAGCCACGCACTAGCGGGACCAGATACGCAGTATTTT | CASSHALAGPDTQYF
TRBJ2-2 | 17 | TRBD1 | TRBV29-1 | NA | TGCAGCGTTGTCCCGAGACAGGGTTCGGAGCACACCGGGGAGCTGTTTTTT | CSVVPRQGSEHTGELFF
TRBJ1-2 | 14 | NA | TRBV30 | once | TGTGCCTGGAGTGTACTCGGATCCTCCGGGGGCTACACCTTC | CAWSVLGSSGGYTF
TRBJ2-1 | 14 | NA | TRBV27 | NA | TGTGCCAGCAGTTTATTGGGGGCGAGTGCTGAGCAGTTCTTC | CASSLLGASAEQFF
TRBJ1-1 | 16 | TRBD1 | TRBV18 | NA | TGTGCCAGCTCACTTTATTCAGGGGGAACGAACACTGAAGCTTTCTTT | CASSLYSGGTNTEAFF
TRBJ1-3 | 16 | NA | TRBV7-8 | NA | TGTGCCAGCAGCTTGAGAGACAAAAACTCTGGAAACACCATATATTTT | CASSLRDKNSGNTIYF
TRBJ2-7 | 15 | TRBD2 | TRBV18 | NA | TGTGCCAGCTCACCAGGACTAGCGGGAACCTACGAGCAGTACTTC | CASSPGLAGTYEQYF
TRBJ2-3 | 16 | NA | TRBV7-3 | NA | TGTGCCAGCAGCCCTCAGCGATCCGTGGGCACAGATACGCAGTATTTT | CASSPQRSVGTDTQYF
TRBJ1-1 | 14 | NA | TRBV18 | NA | TGTGCCAGCTCACCACGGCAGGGCCTCACTGAAGCTTTCTTT | CASSPRQGLTEAFF
TRBJ2-7 | 11 | NA | TRBV20-1 | NA | TGCAGTGCTAGGCGGGAATACGAGCAGTACTTC | CSARREYEQYF
TRBJ1-2 | 13 | NA | TRBV6-1 | NA | TGTGCCAGCAAAACCCCAGGCCCCTATGGCTACACCTTC | CASKTPGPYGYTF
TRBJ2-3 | 14 | NA | TRBV29-1 | NA | TGCAGCGGGACAGAGCGGGGAAGCACAGATACGCAGTATTTT | CSGTERGSTDTQYF
TRBJ1-5 | 14 | TRBD1 | TRBV6-6 | NA | TGTGCCAGCAGACGGACAGGGGAAGGCCAGCCCCAGCATTTT | CASRRTGEGQPQHF
TRBJ1-5 | 14 | TRBD1 | TRBV12-5 | NA | TGTGCTAGTGCCCTGGACAGGGGAGAGCAGCCCCAGCATTTT | CASALDRGEQPQHF
TRBJ2-3 | 13 | NA | TRBV6-5 | NA | TGTGCCAGCGAGGACGGGGGCACAGATACGCAGTATTTT | CASEDGGTDTQYF
TRBJ2-3 | 15 | TRBD1 | TRBV28 | few | TGTGCCAGCAGACCCTCAGGACAGGTATCATACGGGCAGTATTTT | CASRPSGQVSYGQYF
TRBJ2-7 | 15 | TRBD2 | TRBV6-1 | NA | TGTGCCAGCAGTGAAGGGCCGGGGGGGGCCTACGAGCAGTACTTC | CASSEGPGGAYEQYF
TRBJ2-3 | 16 | TRBD1 | TRBV10-1 | once | TGCGCCAGCAGTAGAGACAGGGGCTCGGGCCCAGATACGCAGTATTTT | CASSRDRGSGPDTQYF
TRBJ2-7 | 15 | TRBD1 | TRBV4-2 | few | TGTGCCAGCAGCCAAGGAACAGGGGCGGACTACGAGCAGTACTTC | CASSQGTGADYEQYF
TRBJ2-2 | 15 | TRBD1 | TRBV11-2 | NA | TGTGCCAGCAGCTCCGGGACAGTGAACACCGGGGAGCTGTTTTTT | CASSSGTVNTGELFF
TRBJ2-7 | 15 | NA | TRBV5-1 | NA | TGCGCCAGCAGCTTGGAGGGCAGGGGAGTCGACGAGCAGTACTTC | CASSLEGRGVDEQYF
TRBJ2-1 | 15 | TRBD2 | TRBV7-2 | few | TGTGCCAGCAGTAAGCGGGGGGGGGACCACAATGAGCAGTTCTTC | CASSKRGGDHNEQFF
TRBJ2-7 | 17 | TRBD2 | TRBV5-4 | NA | TGTGCCAGCAGTCCAGGCCCGACTAGCGGGTACGCCTGGGAGCAGTACTTC | CASSPGPTSGYAWEQYF
TRBJ1-1 | 14 | NA | TRBV5-1 | NA | TGCGCCAGCTGGCCGGACACTATGAACACTGAAGCTTTCTTT | CASWPDTMNTEAFF
TRBJ1-4 | 16 | NA | TRBV6-5 | NA | TGTGCCAGCAGTTACTCAGGCGGTACCACTAATGAAAAACTGTTTTTT | CASSYSGGTTNEKLFF
TRBJ1-5 | 14 | NA | TRBV19 | NA | TGTGCCAGTAGAACCCAGGGCATCAATCAGCCCCAGCATTTT | CASRTQGINQPQHF
TRBJ1-1 | 13 | NA | TRBV27 | NA | TGTGCCAGCAGTTTCTCAGGGAACACTGAAGCTTTCTTT | CASSFSGNTEAFF
TRBJ2-7 | 16 | TRBD1 | TRBV13 | once | TGTGCCAGCAGCACCTTACGACAGGGGGCGATCTACGAGCAGTACTTC | CASSTLRQGAIYEQYF
TRBJ2-3 | 14 | NA | TRBV30 | NA | TGTGCCTGGAACTCCCGAGGGAGCACAGATACGCAGTATTTT | CAWNSRGSTDTQYF
TRBJ2-7 | 15 | TRBD1 | TRBV7-6 | NA | TGTGCCAGCAGCTTAGCCGGGACAGGGGCCTACGAGCAGTACTTC | CASSLAGTGAYEQYF
TRBJ1-4 | 15 | TRBD1 | TRBV7-2 | NA | TGTGCCAGCAGCCAGTCGGACAGGGTAGGGGAAAAACTGTTTTTT | CASSQSDRVGEKLFF
TRBJ2-7 | 13 | TRBD2 | TRBV2 | NA | TGTGCCAGCAGTGAGGGGGGGGCCTACGAGCAGTACTTC | CASSEGGAYEQYF
TRBJ2-7 | 14 | TRBD1 | TRBV6-5 | few | TGTGCCAGCAGTCCGGGACAGGGGGCCTACGAGCAGTACTTC | CASSPGQGAYEQYF
TRBJ1-6 | 15 | NA | TRBV6-1 | NA | TGTGCCAGCAGCGTCGACAGCCTTCCCGATTCACCCCTCCACTTT | CASSVDSLPDSPLHF
TRBJ1-1 | 16 | NA | TRBV5-1 | NA | TGCGCCAGCAGCTCCGACGGGGACACCAAGAACACTGAAGCTTTCTTT | CASSSDGDTKNTEAFF